The clone carrying this TCR beta chain was counted only a few times. This entry belongs to a study of T cell changes during pregnancy in multiple sclerosis. The method was immunoSEQ multiplex PCR; TCRdb's version includes in-frame clones alone and lacks a portion of them. The table lists around 60,000 clones, 85% to 95% of them singletons. With 3 bases clipped from V and 5 bases from J, the junction kept 3 bases outside the gene matches. The V gene's germline CDR1 is GTSNPN and CDR2 SVGIG (reference sequence). This CDR3 is 12 amino acids long. The sequenced sample was CD8+ T cells from peripheral blood mononuclear cells, obtained in the third trimester of pregnancy. The receptor comes from a female donor with multiple sclerosis, enrolled in a pregnancy study. This chain joins TRBV30 and TRBJ1-1; TRBD1 matches at 7 bases. DNA of the CDR3: TGTGCCTGGAGGAGGGGGCGGACTGAAGCTTTCTTT. Its protein product is CAWRRGRTEAFF.